A single sample is the source of the 3 T cell receptor beta chains below, sequenced in a study of tissue T cells after allogeneic stem cell transplantation. Profiling relied on immunoSEQ multiplex PCR, and the TCRdb table lists in-frame clones only, not all of them. The table records about 10,000 clones, 60% of them present only once. Specimen: tissue from the jejunum, collected at autopsy. The receptors come from a woman aged 18 to 49 with breast cancer.

V usage is TRBV7-9 and J usage is TRBJ1-3; weak D call: TRBD1 (5 bases). Germline CDR1 reads SEHNR; CDR2 reads FQNEAQ (reference sequence). The CDR3 sequence is 15 residues long. The V gene lost 1 base and the J gene lost 0 bases, with 7 bases spanning the gap. CDR3 residues: CASSLGGVSGNTIYF. The CDR3 nucleotides read TGTGCCAGCAGCTTAGGGGGGGTCTCTGGAAACACCATATATTTT.

The J gene is TRBJ2-1, the V gene TRBV18; 9 bases are shared with TRBD2. J was trimmed by 5 bases and V by 5 bases; bases with no gene match: 4. CDR3 length: 14 amino acids. Germline CDR1 is KGHSH and CDR2 is LQKENI. The CDR3 here is CASSSLAGNNEQFF. The CDR3 coding sequence is TGTGCCAGCTCATCTCTAGCGGGGAACAATGAGCAGTTCTTC.

In its sample, this clone is medium-sized. The chain carries TRBV14 and TRBJ1-4, with TRBD1 matching over 11 bases. The CDR3 contains 17 residues. The germline V gene encodes CDR1 SGHDN and CDR2 FVKESK. Unmatched junction bases numbered 7, after V lost 6 bases and J lost 1 base. The CDR3 region is CASRRRDRGKTNEKLFF. CDR3 bases: TGTGCCAGCAGACGGAGGGACAGGGGGAAAACTAATGAAAAACTGTTTTTT.